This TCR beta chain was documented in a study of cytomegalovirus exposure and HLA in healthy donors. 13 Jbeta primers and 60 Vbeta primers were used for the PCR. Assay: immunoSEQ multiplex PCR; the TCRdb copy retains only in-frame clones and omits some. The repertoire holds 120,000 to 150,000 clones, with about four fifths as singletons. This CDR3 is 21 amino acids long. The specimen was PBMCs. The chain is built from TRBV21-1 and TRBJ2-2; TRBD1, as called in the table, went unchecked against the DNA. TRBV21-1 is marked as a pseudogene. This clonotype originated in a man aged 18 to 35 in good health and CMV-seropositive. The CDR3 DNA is TGTGCCAGCAGCAAAGGAGACAGGGAGATAATTCGAACGTTTAGGTCTGGGGAGCTGTTTTTT. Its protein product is CASSKGDREIIRTFRSGELFF.